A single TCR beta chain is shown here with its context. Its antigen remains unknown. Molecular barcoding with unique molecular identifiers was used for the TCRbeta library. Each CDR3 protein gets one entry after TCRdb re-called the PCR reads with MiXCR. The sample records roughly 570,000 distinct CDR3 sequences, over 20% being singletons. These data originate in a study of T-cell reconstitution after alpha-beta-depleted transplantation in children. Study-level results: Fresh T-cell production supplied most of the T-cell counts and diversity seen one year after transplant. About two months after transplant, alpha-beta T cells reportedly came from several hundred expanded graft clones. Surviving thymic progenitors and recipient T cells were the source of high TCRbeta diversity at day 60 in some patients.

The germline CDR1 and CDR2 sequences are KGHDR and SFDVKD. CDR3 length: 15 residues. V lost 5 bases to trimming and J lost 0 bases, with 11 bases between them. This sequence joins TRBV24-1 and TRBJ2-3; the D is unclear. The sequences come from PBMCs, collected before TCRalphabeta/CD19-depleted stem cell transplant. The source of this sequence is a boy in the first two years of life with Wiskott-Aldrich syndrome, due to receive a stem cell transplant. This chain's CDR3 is CATSAGRASTDTQYF. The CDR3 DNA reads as TGTGCCACCAGTGCCGGAAGGGCGAGCACAGATACGCAGTATTTT.